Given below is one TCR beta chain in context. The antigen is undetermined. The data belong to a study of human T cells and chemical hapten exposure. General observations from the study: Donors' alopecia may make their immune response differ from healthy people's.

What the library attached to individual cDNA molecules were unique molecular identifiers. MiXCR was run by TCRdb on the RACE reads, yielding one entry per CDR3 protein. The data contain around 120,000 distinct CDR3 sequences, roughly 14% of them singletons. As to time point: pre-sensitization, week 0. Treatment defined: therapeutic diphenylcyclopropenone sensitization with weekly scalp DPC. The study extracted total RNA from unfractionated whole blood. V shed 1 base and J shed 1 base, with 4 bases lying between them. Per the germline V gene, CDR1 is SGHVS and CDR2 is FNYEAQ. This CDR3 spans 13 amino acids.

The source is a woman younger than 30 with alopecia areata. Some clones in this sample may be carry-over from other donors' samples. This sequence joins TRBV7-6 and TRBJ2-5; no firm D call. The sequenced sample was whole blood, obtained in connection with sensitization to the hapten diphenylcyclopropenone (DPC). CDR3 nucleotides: TGTGCCAGCAGCTTAGTCAGCCAAGAGACCCAGTACTTC. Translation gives CASSLVSQETQYF.